The 10 T cell receptor beta chains presented below share a single source sample, sequenced in a study of shared clonotypes between healthy human individuals. The assay was immunoSEQ multiplex PCR, and TCRdb's table has in-frame clones only and misses some. The table shows 2 million to 2.5 million clones, with less than 95% occurring only once. What was sequenced was naive CD4+ T cells from PBMCs. Documented subset: CD45RA+ positively selected. These receptor sequences come from a man between 18 and 29 years old in good health. Some clones in this sample may be carry-over from other donors' samples.

This clone was found once. Written as DNA, the CDR3 is TGTGCCAGCAGTTTACCTAGCAGGGAGACCCAGTACTTC. Translating it yields CASSLPSRETQYF. V gene TRBV28 combines with J gene TRBJ2-5; D possibly corresponds to TRBD2 (5 bases). Germline values: CDR1 MDHEN, CDR2 SYDVKM. V lost 2 bases and J lost 5, with 9 bases in between. This CDR3 has 13 amino acids.

This clone has just one count. This chain links TRBV2 with TRBJ2-2, with 7 nucleotides matching TRBD1. V lost 4 bases to trimming and J lost 4 bases; unmatched junction nucleotides: 3. Germline CDR1 SNHLY, CDR2 FYNNEI. This CDR3 is 14 amino acids long. In DNA, the CDR3 is TGTGCCAGCAGTGTGACAGGGTTCACCGGGGAGCTGTTTTTT. Protein product: CASSVTGFTGELFF.

This chain links TRBV4-1 with TRBJ2-7; TRBD1 matches at 7 bases. Germline V gives CDR1 MGHRA, CDR2 YSYEKL. This CDR3 has 18 residues. Trimming removed 0 bases from V and 2 bases from J; junction bases left unmatched: 13. The CDR3 DNA is TGCGCCAGCAGCCAAGATGGCGGATTTGGGGACAGACCCTACGAGCAGTACTTC. Amino acid sequence: CASSQDGGFGDRPYEQYF.

The rearrangement links TRBV10-1 to TRBJ2-1; 10 positions match TRBD2. Trimming removed 2 bases from V and 5 bases from J; junction bases left unmatched: 3. Germline V gene lookup returns CDR1 WNHNN and CDR2 SYGVQD (reference sequence). There are 15 residues in the CDR3. The CDR3 reads CASSEGGLAHNEQFF. Here the CDR3 DNA reads TGCGCCAGCAGTGAGGGGGGACTAGCGCACAATGAGCAGTTCTTC.

V usage is TRBV11-3 and J usage is TRBJ2-7; no firm D call. The germline gives CDR1 SGHNT, CDR2 YENEEA. The CDR3 runs to 13 residues. The V end lost 6 bases, the J end lost 6 bases, and 15 bases lay between the germline ends. The CDR3 nucleotides read TGTGCCAGCAGTTACGGGCGCGCGAGCGAGCAGTACTTC. Translation: CASSYGRASEQYF.

This rearrangement joins TRBV10-2 to TRBJ1-2, with D uncertain. The germline V gene has CDR1 WSHSY and CDR2 SAAADI. The germline V and J ends were trimmed by 3 bases and 8 bases, with 19 bases remaining between them. CDR3 length: 15 amino acids. CDR3 amino acids: CASSEPGRIVGGYTF. The CDR3 bases are TGCGCCAGCAGTGAACCGGGGAGGATTGTAGGAGGCTACACCTTC.

The chain employs TRBV6-5 and TRBJ1-4, with 7 positions matching TRBD1. With V trimmed by 0 bases and J by 8 bases, 6 bases remained unmatched. Per the germline V gene, CDR1 is MNHEY and CDR2 is SVGAGI. This CDR3 comprises 15 residues. As DNA, the CDR3 is TGTGCCAGCAGTTACTCGAGGACAGGAGACGAAAAACTGTTTTTT. Protein sequence: CASSYSRTGDEKLFF.

As regards this clone: Other DNA sequences in this specimen translate into the identical CDR3. This chain links TRBV19 with TRBJ2-2, with D uncertain. The germline CDR1 and CDR2 sequences are LNHDA and SQIVND (reference sequence). The germline V and J ends were trimmed by 3 bases and 2 bases, with 7 bases remaining between them. CDR3 length equals 14 residues. CDR3: CASSIGGNTGELFF. The CDR3 coding sequence is TGTGCCAGTAGTATCGGCGGAAACACCGGGGAGCTGTTTTTT.

V gene TRBV29-1 combines with J gene TRBJ2-7; D perhaps matches TRBD2 (7 bases). V dropped 3 bases and J dropped 6 bases, with 12 bases sitting between them. This CDR3 has 12 residues. Germline V lookup: CDR1 SQVTM, CDR2 ANQGSEA. This CDR3 is CSVDEGGSEQYF. The CDR3 nucleotides are TGCAGCGTTGATGAGGGGGGGTCCGAGCAGTACTTC.

This clone was counted a few times. V usage is TRBV28 and J usage is TRBJ1-5, with D possibly being TRBD1 (6 bases). This CDR3 spans 14 amino acids. Germline CDR1 reads MDHEN; CDR2 reads SYDVKM. V lost 6 bases to trimming and J lost 0 bases, with 9 bases between them. CDR3 residues: CASRDRSSNQPQHF. CDR3 nucleotide sequence: TGTGCCAGCAGGGACAGATCTAGCAATCAGCCCCAGCATTTT.